What follows describes a single T cell receptor beta chain. Its antigen is unknown. This CDR3 has 15 amino acids. Germline CDR1 reads MRHNA; CDR2 reads SNTAGT. V gave up 1 base and J gave up 1 base, with 9 bases separating them. The cDNA had a unique molecular identifier and a template-switch universal primer site. TCRdb re-called the 5' RACE reads through MiXCR, storing one row per CDR3 protein. This sample has a few hundred thousand distinct CDR3 sequences, with about 8.3% found just once. These data belong to a study of identical twins. Study-wide findings and caveats: Memory repertoires showed no such pattern, whereas abundant cord blood beta clonotypes carried fewer insertions. In monozygotic twins, models underestimated the sharing of out-of-frame TCR alpha. For out-of-frame beta sequences, excess twin sharing was weaker.

These data are also associated with another study on yellow fever vaccine responses in identical twins.

This rearrangement joins TRBV6-4 to TRBJ2-3, with unresolved D. Sample: CD8+ T cells sorted from blood. This clonotype originated in a woman between 18 and 29 years old in good health. CDR3 region: CASSDCGPGTDTQYF. The CDR3 DNA reads TGTGCCAGCAGTGACTGTGGTCCAGGCACAGATACGCAGTATTTT.